A selection of T cell receptor beta chains follows, all from one sample in a study of T cell changes during pregnancy in multiple sclerosis. Profiled with immunoSEQ multiplex PCR; TCRdb holds only in-frame clones, not every one. There are some 81,000 clones in the sample; about nine tenths occur only once, and 1.9% lies in the top ten. The sequencing here drew on peripheral blood, taken before pregnancy. The receptors stem from a female donor with multiple sclerosis, enrolled in a pregnancy study. The CDR3 runs from the conserved cysteine through the conserved F or W. Each record gives: J gene, clone size, D gene, V gene, CDR3 DNA, CDR3 protein. A D gene is named only where the DNA matches it firmly. Clone size is given for some rows only: seen once, a few or many times, or a class if the clone is expanded.

TRBJ2-1,NA,TRBD2,TRBV27,TGTGCCAGCAGCTCGGGGGGCTCCTACAATGAGCAGTTCTTC,CASSSGGSYNEQFF
TRBJ1-3,NA,NA,TRBV10-3,TGTGCCATCAATAGGGCAGGGCCACAGATTGAGGCTGGAAACACCATATATTTT,CAINRAGPQIEAGNTIYF
TRBJ2-1,NA,TRBD1,TRBV20-1,TGCAGTGCTCAGAGGGGGCGTGAGCAGTTCTTC,CSAQRGREQFF
TRBJ1-6,NA,TRBD1,TRBV9,TGTGCCAGCAGCGCTCGGGGGACAGGCCCTAATTCACCCCTCCACTTT,CASSARGTGPNSPLHF
TRBJ1-1,few,NA,TRBV4-3,TGCGCCAGCAGTCGACTGTACATGAACACTGAAGCTTTCTTT,CASSRLYMNTEAFF
TRBJ1-6,NA,NA,TRBV15,TGTGCCACCAGCAGAGAGTCGGACTTCAACTCACCCCTCCACTTT,CATSRESDFNSPLHF
TRBJ2-3,NA,TRBD2,TRBV10-3,TGTGCCATCAGTGAGTCCCCTGGACTAGCGGGGGGGCCAGATACGCAGTATTTT,CAISESPGLAGGPDTQYF
TRBJ1-4,once,TRBD1,TRBV28,TGTGCCAGCAGTCAAGGGGGCAATAATGAAAAACTGTTTTTT,CASSQGGNNEKLFF
TRBJ2-7,few,TRBD1,TRBV5-1,TGCGCCAGCAGCTTGAGGGGTGGGACAGGGGCCGCCGAGCAGTACTTC,CASSLRGGTGAAEQYF
TRBJ2-2,NA,TRBD2,TRBV6-1,TGTGCCAGATCGGGGGGGCGGGAGCTGTTTTTT,CARSGGRELFF
TRBJ2-1,NA,NA,TRBV5-4,TGTGCCAGCAGCCTGGGCGGGACTCCAGATATATACAATGAGCAGTTCTTC,CASSLGGTPDIYNEQFF
TRBJ1-6,NA,NA,TRBV5-1,TGCGCCAGCAGCTTGGGGCCAGGGAGGGTATCACCCCTCCACTTT,CASSLGPGRVSPLHF
TRBJ1-1,NA,TRBD1,TRBV6-5,TGTGCCAGCAGTTACCAACCGACCGATGGACAGGACGCTTTCTTT,CASSYQPTDGQDAFF